The next 30 T cell receptor beta chains were all read from a single sample in a study of blood T cell repertoires in COVID-19. TCRdb's copy holds only in-frame clones and misses some; the assay was immunoSEQ multiplex PCR. Here the sample spans some 150,000 clones, approximately 84% being singletons. Sequencing was done on a sample of peripheral blood. Every receptor here comes from a man aged 40-50 years with acute or convalescent COVID-19.

CDR3 in amino acids: CASSREGAGFTGELFF. The DNA of the CDR3 is TGTGCCAGCAGTCGGGAGGGTGCAGGGTTCACCGGGGAGCTGTTTTTT. J is TRBJ2-2 and V is TRBV2; TRBD2 agrees at 8 bases. The CDR3 is 16 residues long. Germline loops: CDR1 SNHLY, CDR2 FYNNEI. Losses at the gene ends were 5 bases for V and 4 bases for J; bases not matched to a gene: 9. Full variable domain (outside the CDR3, taken from reference TRBV2 and TRBJ2-2): EPEVTQTPSHQVTQMGQEVILRCVPISNHLYFYWYRQILGQKVEFLVSFYNNEISEKSEIFDDQFSVERPDGSNFTLKIRSTKLEDSAMYFCASSREGAGFTGELFFGEGSRLTVL.

V usage is TRBV5-1 and J usage is TRBJ1-1; 8 nucleotides match TRBD1. Germline V gene lookup returns CDR1 SGHRS and CDR2 YFSETQ. Unmatched junction bases numbered 2, after V lost 3 bases and J lost 1 base. This CDR3 is 14 amino acids long. The CDR3 DNA sequence: TGCGCCAGCAGCTCCGGGACAGGGAACACTGAAGCTTTCTTT. This encodes CASSSGTGNTEAFF.

The chain couples TRBV7-3 to TRBJ1-6, with TRBD1 matching 8 bases. Germline V gives CDR1 SGHTA, CDR2 FQGTGA. The CDR3 totals 17 residues. Losses at the gene ends were 8 bases for V and 2 bases for J; bases not matched to a gene: 11. CDR3 DNA sequence: TGTGCCAGCTTGGGCAGGGGGCGCGGGGCCTATAATTCACCCCTCCACTTT. Translated: CASLGRGRGAYNSPLHF.

The V call is TRBV15, the J call TRBJ1-1; D not certain. Germline V gives CDR1 LNHNV, CDR2 YYDKDF (reference sequence). Trimming took 0 bases from V and 10 from J, leaving 9 bases between them. This CDR3 region has 12 residues. The CDR3 loop is CATSRDVARAFF. CDR3 DNA: TGTGCCACCAGCAGAGATGTAGCGCGAGCTTTCTTT.

This chain joins TRBV27 and TRBJ1-2, with D tentatively TRBD1 (5 bases). This CDR3 comprises 18 residues. The V gene lost 2 bases and the J gene lost 3 bases, with 22 bases spanning the gap. CDR1 is MNHEY, CDR2 SMNVEV, per germline (reference sequence). The CDR3 loop is CASSLGWATVEGDYGYTF. CDR3 in DNA: TGTGCCAGCAGTTTAGGGTGGGCTACAGTAGAAGGGGACTATGGCTACACCTTC.

This sequence joins TRBV2 and TRBJ2-7, with D maybe TRBD1 (6 bases). Trimming pared 8 bases from V and 7 bases from J, leaving 12 bases between. CDR3 length equals 11 residues. Germline-derived CDR1 and CDR2 are SNHLY and FYNNEI. The CDR3 reads CASSNRDEQYF. Here the CDR3 DNA reads TGTGCCAGCTCTAACAGGGATGAGCAGTACTTC.

This chain links TRBV9 with TRBJ2-1, with a weak D call TRBD2 (7 bases). The germline V and J ends were trimmed by 0 bases and 6 bases, with 22 bases remaining between them. This CDR3 comprises 18 residues. CDR1 SGDLS and CDR2 YYNGEE come from the germline V gene. CDR3 nucleotide sequence: TGTGCCAGCAGCGTAGAGCTTTTCGGGGGAGGGGGATTCAATGAGCAGTTCTTC. As protein: CASSVELFGGGGFNEQFF.

V and J are TRBV19 and TRBJ1-1; no clear D. The V gene lost 3 bases and the J gene lost 6 bases, with 17 bases spanning the gap. Germline CDR1 is LNHDA and CDR2 is SQIVND (reference sequence). This CDR3 is built from 15 residues. CDR3 loop: CASSMRRVRGSEAFF. CDR3 coding DNA: TGTGCCAGTAGTATGCGGAGGGTAAGAGGGTCTGAAGCTTTCTTT.

This rearrangement joins TRBV2 to TRBJ1-1; no clear D gene. Germline CDR1 and CDR2: SNHLY and FYNNEI. The CDR3 extends over 15 amino acids. Trimming stripped 3 bases from V and 0 bases from J, with 11 bases between. This CDR3 is CASSDEAAVNTEAFF. CDR3 nucleotides: TGTGCCAGCAGTGACGAGGCGGCGGTGAACACTGAAGCTTTCTTT.

The chain has TRBV7-8 and TRBJ1-1; D is undetermined. CDR3 length: 13 amino acids. Trimming shortened V by 4 bases and J by 0 bases, and 6 bases separated the two germline ends. Looked up from germline, CDR1 is SGHVS and CDR2 is FQNEAQ. The CDR3 loop is CASSSVLNTEAFF. In DNA form, the CDR3 reads TGTGCCAGCAGCTCCGTGTTGAACACTGAAGCTTTCTTT.

This clone was seen only once. The chain recombines TRBV7-2 with TRBJ1-5; possible D gene TRBD1, 5 bases. Per the germline V gene, CDR1 is SGHTA and CDR2 is FQGNSA. Between the trimmed V and J ends, which lost 1 base and 7 bases, there was a span of 11 bases. The CDR3 runs 14 residues. The CDR3 nucleotides are TGTGCCAGCAGCTTAGTAGGGGCGAAGCAGCCCCAGCATTTT. The encoded protein is CASSLVGAKQPQHF.

For this clone: Other DNA sequences in the same sample also yield this CDR3. The J gene is TRBJ1-5, the V gene TRBV3-1 (or the pseudogene TRBV3-2); 7 positions match TRBD1. The germline gives CDR1 LGHDT, CDR2 YNNKEL (reference sequence). With 0 bases clipped from V and 4 bases from J, the junction kept 3 bases outside the gene matches. The CDR3 contains 15 residues. The CDR3, as DNA: TGTGCCAGCAGCCAAGATACAGGGGTAAATCAGCCCCAGCATTTT. This encodes CASSQDTGVNQPQHF.

Notes on this clone: Its ends do not fully match the called genes, so a read error is possible. V usage is TRBV7-7 and J usage is TRBJ1-2; 9 bases map to TRBD1. The V gene's germline CDR1 is SSHAT and CDR2 FNYEAQ (reference sequence). CDR3 length: 16 amino acids. CDR3 loop: CASSSRGDRVDYGYTF. CDR3 bases: TGTGCTAGCAGCTCCCGAGGGGACAGGGTTGACTATGGCTACACCTTC.

This rearrangement joins TRBV27 to TRBJ1-5; 10 bases fit TRBD1. The germline V gene encodes CDR1 MNHEY and CDR2 SMNVEV (reference sequence). This CDR3 has 17 residues. Trimming at V came to 5 bases and at J to 3 bases, leaving 10 bases not matched to a gene. CDR3 in amino acids: CASSIGTGEGFNQPQHF. As DNA, the CDR3 is TGTGCCAGCAGTATTGGGACAGGGGAAGGCTTCAATCAGCCCCAGCATTTT.

V is TRBV25-1 and J is TRBJ1-4; the D gene is possibly TRBD1 (5 bases). The CDR3 covers 16 residues. Trimming removed 2 bases at V and 7 bases at J, with 17 bases between. Per germline, CDR1 MGHDK and CDR2 SYGVNS. The CDR3 DNA is TGTGCCAGCAGTGAAAAAACGACAGCAAGGGGTGAAAAACTGTTTTTT. This translates into CASSEKTTARGEKLFF.

This clone was seen a few times. The chain employs TRBV2 and TRBJ1-6; 7 bases align to TRBD1. The trim removed 6 bases at V and 9 bases at J, leaving 14 bases unmatched. The length of the CDR3 is 16 residues. Germline V gene data show CDR1 as SNHLY and CDR2 as FYNNEI. CDR3 coding DNA: TGTGCCAGCAGAGGGGAGGACAGGTTACCCCTTTCACCCCTCCACTTT. Protein sequence: CASRGEDRLPLSPLHF.

The rearrangement links TRBV12-3 or TRBV12-4 to TRBJ2-5; possibly TRBD1 for D (6 bases). The CDR3 is 13 amino acids. V gave up 7 bases and J gave up 3 bases, with 12 bases separating them. CDR3 bases: TGTGCCAGCACCCAGGACAGCGAAGAGACCCAGTACTTC. It is translated as CASTQDSEETQYF.

V and J are TRBV5-8 and TRBJ2-7, with a tentative D call TRBD1 (7 bases). The CDR3 is 14 residues long. Deletions cut 2 bases from V and 4 bases from J, with 13 bases between. CDR1 and CDR2 from the germline V gene are SGHTS and YDEGEE. CDR3 bases: TGTGCCAGCAGCTTTATCCCAGGGGGGTACGAGCAGTACTTC. Its protein is CASSFIPGGYEQYF.

The chain employs TRBV18 and TRBJ1-5; D is possibly TRBD1 (5 bases). Germline loops: CDR1 KGHSH, CDR2 LQKENI. V was clipped by 2 bases and J by 0 bases, with 11 bases between them. The CDR3 consists of 16 residues. The CDR3 loop is CASSPGARYSNQPQHF. For the CDR3, the DNA is TGTGCCAGCTCACCAGGGGCACGCTATAGCAATCAGCCCCAGCATTTT.

This clone was seen only once. The chain has TRBV24-1 and TRBJ1-2; 9 nucleotides line up with TRBD1. The CDR3 is 13 amino acids. V was clipped by 5 bases and J by 7 bases; unmatched bases: 4. The germline V gene encodes CDR1 KGHDR and CDR2 SFDVKD. The CDR3 reads CATSAQGARGYTF. CDR3 sequence (DNA): TGTGCCACCAGTGCACAGGGGGCTCGTGGCTACACCTTC.

The rearrangement links TRBV10-3 to TRBJ1-2; 7 bases align to TRBD1. Trimming cost V 7 bases and J 7 bases; bases outside gene matches: 9. Germline V gives CDR1 ENHRY, CDR2 SYGVKD. This CDR3 has 13 residues. CDR3 protein: CAITVDREFGYTF. CDR3 nucleotides: TGTGCCATCACGGTCGACAGGGAGTTTGGCTACACCTTC.

The V and J genes are TRBV9 and TRBJ1-6; the D is unclear. Trimming took off 0 bases at V and 7 bases at J, with 5 bases between the two ends. Germline CDR1 and CDR2: SGDLS and YYNGEE. This CDR3 contains 13 residues. CDR3 nucleotide sequence: TGTGCCAGCAGCGTAGACGAGAATTCACCCCTCCACTTT. Protein sequence: CASSVDENSPLHF.

The chain combines TRBV7-3 with TRBJ1-6; 10 positions match TRBD1. The V and J ends lost 5 bases and 10 bases, in that order; junction bases with no gene match: 5. Germline values: CDR1 SGHTA, CDR2 FQGTGA. There are 14 residues in the CDR3. The CDR3 sequence: CASSTTGGLSPLHF. The CDR3 coding sequence is TGTGCCAGCAGCACGACAGGGGGCCTCTCACCCCTCCACTTT.

The chain recombines TRBV6-5 with TRBJ2-1; weak D call: TRBD2 (5 bases). Germline CDR1 MNHEY, CDR2 SVGAGI. This CDR3 has 14 residues. Trimming removed 6 bases at V and 4 bases at J, with 13 bases between. CDR3 nucleotides: TGTGCCAGCAGCTCGGGTCGGGGATACAATGAGCAGTTCTTC. It yields the protein CASSSGRGYNEQFF.

The chain uses TRBV6-5 and TRBJ1-5; 8 bases map to TRBD1. The length of the CDR3 is 15 residues. Germline CDR1 reads MNHEY; CDR2 reads SVGAGI. After removal of 7 bases from V and 2 bases from J, the junction contained 7 bases not matched to a gene. This CDR3 reads CASIVGQGGNQPQHF. CDR3 coding DNA: TGTGCCAGCATCGTAGGACAGGGTGGCAATCAGCCCCAGCATTTT.

V gene TRBV7-3 combines with J gene TRBJ1-5; 9 bases map to TRBD1. The germline V gene encodes CDR1 SGHTA and CDR2 FQGTGA. V lost 2 bases and J lost 6; bases outside the gene matches: 5. The CDR3 runs to 15 residues. The chain's CDR3 is CASSLDGTGRQPQHF. CDR3 coding DNA: TGTGCCAGCAGCTTAGACGGGACAGGGCGTCAGCCCCAGCATTTT.

The V gene is TRBV2, the J gene TRBJ2-6; possibly TRBD1 for D (5 bases). The germline V gene encodes CDR1 SNHLY and CDR2 FYNNEI. V gave up 6 bases and J gave up 1 base, with 10 bases separating them. The CDR3 totals 15 residues. The CDR3 loop reads CASSNQGSGANVLTF. The CDR3 DNA sequence: TGTGCCAGCAGCAATCAGGGATCTGGGGCCAACGTCCTGACTTTC.

The V gene is TRBV28, the J gene TRBJ1-2; D gene unclear. The CDR3 loop spans 12 amino acids. From germline, CDR1 is MDHEN and CDR2 SYDVKM. V was cut by 7 bases and J by 4 bases, with 10 bases left in between. This CDR3 is CASTVTSYGYTF. In nucleotides, the CDR3 is TGTGCCAGCACGGTGACAAGCTATGGCTACACCTTC.

DNA of the CDR3: TGTGCCAGTCTTGCGGAAGGGGCTAAAAATCAGCCCCAGCATTTT. Amino acid sequence: CASLAEGAKNQPQHF. The chain joins TRBV19 to TRBJ1-5; TRBD1 is a possible D gene (5 bases). Germline V gene sequence: CDR1 LNHDA, CDR2 SQIVND (reference sequence). Trimming stripped 8 bases from V and 4 bases from J, with 18 bases between. This CDR3 is 15 amino acids long. Combining the CDR3 with reference TRBV19 and TRBJ1-5 gives the whole variable domain DGGITQSPKYLFRKEGQNVTLSCEQNLNHDAMYWYRQDPGQGLRLIYYSQIVNDFQKGDIAEGYSVSREKKESFPLTVTSAQKNPTAFYLCASLAEGAKNQPQHFGDGTRLSIL.

The J gene is TRBJ1-1, the V gene TRBV28, with TRBD1 matching over 7 bases. The CDR3 sequence is 14 residues long. Trimming took 6 bases from V and 3 from J; bases not matched to a gene: 7. Germline-derived CDR1 and CDR2 are MDHEN and SYDVKM. CDR3 sequence reads: CASRPGTAYTEAFF. DNA for the CDR3: TGTGCCAGCAGACCCGGGACAGCCTACACTGAAGCTTTCTTT.